This TCR beta chain was profiled in a study of blood T cell repertoires in COVID-19. About the research overall: In each case, the material was cDNA or gDNA derived from T cells, B-cell-depleted T cells, or PBMCs.

The method was immunoSEQ multiplex PCR; TCRdb's version includes in-frame clones alone and lacks a portion of them. In the table there are over 150,000 clones, around nine tenths of which are singletons. Unmatched junction bases numbered 8, after V lost 2 bases and J lost 8 bases. This CDR3 has 15 amino acids. Germline V CDR1 and CDR2: MNHEY, SMNVEV (reference sequence). The J gene is TRBJ1-2, the V gene TRBV27, with 10 positions matching TRBD1. Input material: peripheral blood. The receptor's source is a man aged 25-45 years with acute or convalescent COVID-19. The CDR3 DNA reads TGTGCCAGCAGTTTACAAAGACAGGGGGCGGGGGGCTACACCTTC. Translated, it gives CASSLQRQGAGGYTF.